This is a list of T cell receptor beta chains from one sample in a study of neurological immune-mediated disorders. TCRdb reanalysed the 5' RACE reads using MiXCR and keeps one entry per CDR3 protein. The table includes fewer than 75,000 distinct CDR3 sequences, less than 5.5% detected once. Sequenced input: PBMCs. All receptors come from a man in his thirties or forties with multiple sclerosis. Each CDR3 is given with its conserved first and last residue. D genes are given only for firm matches. Not every row has a clone size; where given, it reads once, few, many or a size class.

D gene	J gene	V gene	clone size	CDR3 DNA	CDR3 protein
TRBD1	TRBJ2-1	TRBV2	many	TGTGCCAGCAGCCTGACAGGGCTAGCTGAGCAGTTCTTC	CASSLTGLAEQFF
NA	TRBJ1-1	TRBV7-9	many	TGTGCCAGCAGCCCCGAAGGGTCCACTGAAGCTTTCTTT	CASSPEGSTEAFF
NA	TRBJ1-2	TRBV6-1	NA	TGTGCCAGCGGGTCAGCTGCGAACTATGGCTACACCTTC	CASGSAANYGYTF
NA	TRBJ1-5	TRBV28	few	TGTGCCAGCAGCACAGGGTTCAGGGGCAATCAGCCCCAGAATTTT	CASSTGFRGNQPQNF
NA	TRBJ2-7	TRBV10-3	many	TGTGCCATCAGAGGGCGGATGTCCTACGAGCAGTACTTC	CAIRGRMSYEQYF
NA	TRBJ2-3	TRBV5-1	many	TGCGCCAGCAGCTTGGGAGGGGAGATAGATACGCAGTATTTT	CASSLGGEIDTQYF
NA	TRBJ1-1	TRBV2	many	TGTGCCAGCTCGGGGGCACTGAACACTGAAGCTTTCTTT	CASSGALNTEAFF
NA	TRBJ1-2	TRBV20-1	few	TGCAGTGCTAGAAACCCGGGACCTTACTATGGCTACACCTTC	CSARNPGPYYGYTF
TRBD1	TRBJ1-1	TRBV10-3	NA	TGTGCCATTACCGGGACAGGGGGCACTGAAGCTTTCTTT	CAITGTGGTEAFF
NA	TRBJ1-2	TRBV15	many	TGTGCCACCAGCAGAGATATGTATGGCTACACCTTC	CATSRDMYGYTF
NA	TRBJ1-1	TRBV5-1	NA	TGCGCCAGCAGATCCACGGTGGCTGAAGCTTTCTTT	CASRSTVAEAFF
NA	TRBJ1-2	TRBV6-2/TRBV6-3	many	TGTGCCAGCAGCCAGGCGGGTGGAGGCTACACCTTC	CASSQAGGGYTF
NA	TRBJ1-2	TRBV20-1	many	TGCAGTGCTAGAGATCAGGTGAACTATGGCTACACCTTC	CSARDQVNYGYTF
NA	TRBJ1-3	TRBV5-1	few	TGCGCCAGCAGCTTAGTAGGGGCTACTGGAAACACCATATATTTT	CASSLVGATGNTIYF
NA	TRBJ1-1	TRBV6-6	many	TGTGCCAGCAGTTACCGACAGCAACTGAACACTGAAGCTTTCTTT	CASSYRQQLNTEAFF
NA	TRBJ1-3	TRBV15	NA	TGTGCCACCAGCAGAGATATCACAGCCAACTCTGGAAACACCATATATTTT	CATSRDITANSGNTIYF
TRBD1	TRBJ1-2	TRBV5-1	many	TGCGCCAGCAGCAGAGGGGACAGGGGATATGGCTACACCTTC	CASSRGDRGYGYTF
NA	TRBJ2-1	TRBV6-1	many	TGTGCCAGCAACGTGTTGAGATACAATGAGCAGTTCTTC	CASNVLRYNEQFF
NA	TRBJ1-1	TRBV10-3	few	TGTGCCATCAGTGAGAGAAGTGAGGTAGCTTTCTTT	CAISERSEVAFF